This T cell receptor beta chain appears in the sequencing data of a study of blood T cell repertoires in COVID-19. Study as a whole: COVID-19 samples collected from the United States, Italy and Spain covered acute and convalescent phases. The analysed material was cDNA or gDNA that came from T cells, B-cell-depleted T cells, or PBMCs.

The CDR3 is 16 amino acids. The V end was cut by 3 bases, the J end by 6 bases, with 19 bases between. CDR1 is KGHSH, CDR2 LQKENI, per germline. In the authors' workflow: How many nucleated cells were present was estimated from reference gene primer amplification. Clones were sequenced by immunoSEQ multiplex PCR, and TCRdb holds only the in-frame ones, with some missing. The V and J calls and clone size were taken over from that table, and D and trimming were inferred from the DNA. The profile covers 85,000 to 110,000 clones, with approximately 89% appearing a single time and roughly 18% taken by the ten largest.

The receptor was derived from a woman older than 75 in a cohort sampled during active COVID-19. The sample taken for sequencing was peripheral blood. The rearrangement links TRBV18 to TRBJ2-3, with a possible D match to TRBD1 (6 bases). CDR3 DNA sequence: TGTGCCAGCTCACCGAGAAACAGCGCAAGGGGGGATACGCAGTATTTT. Amino acids: CASSPRNSARGDTQYF.